This T cell receptor (beta chain) was captured in a study of cytomegalovirus exposure and HLA in healthy donors (dated by TCRdb to 2016 to 2017). General notes on the study: According to an earlier analysis of 550 to 750 of the donors, about 179 million T cells yielded 117 million unique TCR beta sequences and around 280 Gb of sequence data. Roughly 320 gigabases of sequencing data and roughly 80 million unique TCR sequences made up an early release that covered nearly 650 HLA-typed donors. Of the roughly 400 genotyped donors, around 81% fell in the genetic ancestry cluster associated with self-reported Caucasian donors. The study aimed to test whether cataloging public T cell receptors could reveal signatures of past pathogen exposure. The study used immunosequencing to profile the T cell repertoires of several hundred subjects and linked those repertoires to cytomegalovirus serostatus. Besides the first cohort of roughly 640 subjects, a separate validation cohort made up of 120 different subjects was used. To predict cytomegalovirus infection status, the study combined high-throughput TCR immunosequencing, statistical association of individual TCRs with disease status, and machine learning. A later analysis re-analyzed previously published TCR beta repertoires from 666 donors and added high-resolution HLA genotyping to study TCR occurrence patterns. Rather than drawing on any new phenotypic data, the later analysis identified candidate immune exposures from TCR beta sequences and the way those sequences occurred across donors. An earlier analysis of roughly 580 of the donors used high-throughput TCR beta sequencing to judge whether each TCR beta V gene segment behaved as functional or pseudogenic. Donor age, sex, ethnicity and CMV serostatus were collected together with the repertoire data. In a later genetic analysis, genome-wide SNP genotypes for about three fifths of the 666 donors were used, and that subset was treated as a discovery cohort. Every repertoire in the discovery cohort had been generated on one and the same sequencing platform. HLA typing covered class I and class II loci at four-digit resolution. Typing coverage differed by locus: A, B, C, DRB1 and DQB1 were typed in roughly 620-630 donors, DQA1 in roughly 500, DPA1 in over 600, and DPB1 in around 490. Because of strong linkage in the cohort, four or five DR-DQ haplotypes were treated as single units for association and clustering. On average, 235,054 unique TCR beta nucleotide sequences were sequenced per donor among a few hundred genotyped donors of the cohort, with about 19% of those sequences being non-productive.

The cohort was made up of several hundred healthy bone marrow donors. Cohort members were all nominally healthy when sampled, although unrecorded immune exposures were likely present. The donor tested CMV seronegative, placing the donor among the 300 to 450 seronegative members of the cohort. Each donor provided a peripheral blood sample, and peripheral blood mononuclear cells were used for TCR beta sequencing. The Qiagen DNeasy Blood Extraction Kit was used to extract genomic DNA from the blood cell samples. Receptor amplification or capture employed the immunoSEQ multiplex PCR assay. For the multiplex PCR, a mixture combining 60 forward primers for TCR Vbeta segments and 13 reverse primers for TCR Jbeta segments was used. The CDR3 region of rearranged TCR beta genes was amplified from genomic DNA with a multiplex PCR assay. The Illumina HiSeq System was used to sequence the amplified TCR beta libraries as 87-base-pair reads. The study's processing was this. A later analysis counted around 72 million unique TCR beta chains across the 650 to 700 repertoires, and 9 million to 14 million of these chains were shared by at least two donors. Raw reads were error-corrected and collapsed into unique sequences with a nearest-neighbor algorithm that merged closely related sequences to remove PCR and sequencing errors. Alignment of CDR3 sequences to IMGT reference sequences was used to assign V, D and J gene segments. For a sequence to be retained, a match of at least six nucleotides was required to both a V gene segment and a J gene segment. Rearrangements were called productive when the CDR3 lacked stop codons and stayed in frame with V and J; all others were non-productive. CDR3 was defined by IMGT convention, running from the second conserved V-encoded cysteine to the conserved J-encoded phenylalanine. Sequences without an unambiguous match to a single V gene segment were excluded from the earlier analysis of about 640 of the donors. In an earlier analysis of more than 500 of the donors, a V segment was called functional when productive rearrangements were above 56.7%, and segregating when the standard deviation between donors exceeded 5%. A statistical classification framework was developed to diagnose cytomegalovirus status using the catalog of TCR beta chain sequences. A later analysis assigned V and J genes by comparing TCR nucleotide sequences with IMGT/GENE-DB human TR gene sequences. Using the TCRdist pipeline, a later analysis assigned CDR3 sequences along with most-parsimonious VDJ recombination scenarios. In a later analysis, every TCR beta chain was defined by the combination of its CDR3 amino acid sequence and its V-gene family, and reads without a unique V-gene family were dropped. To address suspected cross-contamination and a sequencing artifact, a later analysis removed some 620 highly shared, low-generation-probability nucleotide sequences. In a later analysis, a clonal expansion index was calculated for each public chain from normalized within-repertoire ranks of inferred template counts. In a later analysis, generation probabilities were computed using a VDJ recombination model fitted to out-of-frame rearrangements, and the results were checked against IGoR. In a later analysis, hypergeometric tests were used to score TCR-TCR, TCR-HLA and TCR-CMV co-occurrence, with a repertoire-size bias correction applied to TCR pairs. In a later analysis, false discovery rates were estimated by permuting HLA or CMV assignments 20 times. In a later analysis, co-occurring TCRs were grouped using DBSCAN, and TCRdist sequence similarity was added for clustering within HLA-allele-positive subsets. For co-occurrence clustering, repertoires with fewer than 30,000 or more than 120,000 public chains were excluded, along with four or five repertoires with anomalous nucleotide sharing. Not all clones reach the TCRdb copy of this immuneACCESS table, which keeps in-frame sequences only. Checked studies attribute under half of the gap to unresolved V genes and leave the rest unexplained. D and trimming come from the DNA, and the V and J calls and clone size come from that table. This sample has 150,000 to 200,000 clones in its table, and 75% to 90% of those were observed once. In total, the top ten clones hold 1.5% to 2% of the sample.

The CDR3 measures 19 amino acids from cysteine to phenylalanine. This entry keeps only the CDR3 DNA: 57 bases, framed from base 1. Here V drops 0 bases and J drops 5 bases, and the junction holds 15 bases not matched to any gene. Reading the germline V gene gives CDR1 SGHRS and CDR2 YFSETQ. Comment on this clone: Its recognized antigen is unknown. No much larger clonotype is one base removed from it; base qualities were not supplied.

Overall study outcomes, separate from this receptor: The 87-base-pair reads could not distinguish some IMGT-functional V segments, including TRBV6-2 and TRBV6-3, so those segments were excluded. HLA typing was unavailable for some donors at each locus, so association tests used only the typed subset. Immune exposure information for the cohort was limited to CMV serostatus. A later analysis found that most CMV-associated TCR beta chains appeared HLA-restricted, with HLA associations seemingly driven largely by CMV exposure. According to a later genetic analysis, donors in an Asian-associated ancestry cluster had fewer N-insertions in productive TCRs than the approximately 670-donor mean. A later analysis found that HLA-associated TCR beta chains were more clonally expanded and had lower generation probabilities than equally common non-associated chains. In a later analysis, several top co-occurrence clusters were reported to appear linked to parvovirus B19, influenza, CMV and Epstein-Barr virus. A further reported finding was that TCR beta sequences accurately predicted the HLA-A and HLA-B alleles for most subjects in the first cohort. Linkage disequilibrium might explain the correlated functional status among segregating V segments, but an unknown experimental factor could not be excluded. Specific HLA alleles were associated with 15,000 to 20,000 TCR beta sequences at a false discovery rate of 0.05 in a later analysis. Cytomegalovirus status was reported to be diagnosed by the classifier with high specificity and sensitivity in both the original and validation cohorts. A later genetic analysis associated a missense DCLRE1C variant with V-gene and J-gene trimming of TCR beta chains, and an independent cohort replicated the association. In the study, around 150 TCR beta chains were listed as associated with cytomegalovirus. A few of the identified cytomegalovirus-associated TCR beta chains were confirmed in vitro to be specific for cytomegalovirus antigens. Strong co-occurrence of HLA alleles, especially DR and DQ, made assigning TCR associations to individual alleles difficult. Because counts were too low, some 17 rarely observed V segments, including chromosome 9 orphons, were excluded from the earlier analysis of fewer than 650 of the donors. In a later analysis, the rate of TCR association differed among HLA loci, with DRB1 alleles having the most associated TCRs and HLA-C alleles having the fewest. Only TCR beta chains were sequenced in this cohort, and the absence of alpha or paired-chain data limited detectable features. Most TCR sequences were seen in very few donors, while some public TCRs were found in many individuals. Presence/absence analyses assumed roughly uniform sequencing depth across donors, an assumption that may not hold. In an earlier analysis of over 550 of the donors, most TCR beta V segments were observed in productive rearrangements about 90% or about 30% of the time, broadly matching IMGT annotations. According to the authors, the approach could potentially be generalized to other disease states and immunological phenotypes. A cluster of highly shared sequence variants was judged likely to be a technical artifact of the sequencing pipeline.

The chain was built from TRBV5-1 and TRBJ2-1, with TRBD2 identical over 9 junction bases. This TCR was sampled from a young woman in good health and CMV-seronegative. Sequencing was performed on PBMCs. Here the CDR3 is given as CASSLATSGLNKLDNEQFF. The nucleotide sequence is TGCGCCAGCAGCTTGGCGACTAGCGGATTAAACAAACTTGACAATGAGCAGTTCTTC. With all but the CDR3 taken from the reference TRBV5-1 and TRBJ2-1 genes, the full variable domain is: KAGVTQTPRYLIKTRGQQVTLSCSPISGHRSVSWYQQTPGQGLQFLFEYFSETQRNKGNFPGRFSGRQFSNSRSEMNVSTLELGDSALYLCASSLATSGLNKLDNEQFFGPGTRLTVL.